The 19 T cell receptor beta chains listed next were all sequenced from one sample in a study of T-cell memory formation after mild COVID-19 (dated by TCRdb to 2020 to 2023). Library construction relied on 5' RACE. The instrument given in TCRdb is Illumina NovaSeq 6000. TCRdb took the public reads, trimmed them with fastp at Q25, ran MiXCR for clone calling and kept in-frame beta chains. Rows are combined by CDR3 protein, so each entry shows the most common genes and DNA. This sample comprises 340,000 or so distinct CDR3 sequences, 13% of them detected only once. About a fifth of the sample is taken by the ten largest. Sequenced: PBMCs or a T cell subset sorted from them (not recorded which). The receptors derive from a man aged 18 to 30 who had mild COVID-19 (a few samples of this study predate the infection). The sample titles of this study are shuffled in the database, so cell type and time point are left out; the donor was told from shared clones.

This clonotype was detected only a few times. The chain carries TRBV24-1 and TRBJ2-1, with TRBD1 identical over 8 bases. CDR3 length equals 16 residues. V lost 0 bases, J lost 2 bases, and 2 bases stayed unmatched. Germline V gene sequence: CDR1 KGHDR, CDR2 SFDVKD. The CDR3 nucleotides read TGTGCCACCAGTGATTTGCAGGGGGCAGCCTACAATGAGCAGTTCTTC. This encodes CATSDLQGAAYNEQFF.

The chain couples TRBV13 to TRBJ2-1; 7 bases are shared with TRBD2. Losses at the gene ends were 5 bases for V and 0 bases for J; bases not matched to a gene: 10. CDR1 and CDR2 from the germline V gene are PRHDT and FYEKMQ (reference sequence). The CDR3 sequence is 17 residues long. The CDR3 nucleotides are TGTGCCAGCAGCACCCGACTAGCAGAGGGCTCCTACAATGAGCAGTTCTTC. It translates to CASSTRLAEGSYNEQFF.

This clonotype was counted a few times. This sequence joins TRBV7-8 and TRBJ1-6; 9 bases agree with TRBD1. The CDR3 has 15 amino acids. Germline V CDR1 and CDR2: SGHVS, FQNEAQ. J gave up 7 bases and V 5 bases, and 6 bases lay outside the gene matches. In DNA, the CDR3 is TGTGCCAGCAGCCAAGGGACAGGGCACAATTCACCCCTCCACTTT. This gives the protein CASSQGTGHNSPLHF.

The sample holds a few counts of this clonotype. The chain uses TRBV27 and TRBJ2-1, with D tentatively TRBD2 (5 bases). Germline assignment: CDR1 MNHEY and CDR2 SMNVEV (reference sequence). The CDR3 has 11 residues. As DNA, the CDR3 is TGTGAAACGGGGTCCTACAATGAGCAGTTCTTC. Translated, it gives CETGSYNEQFF.

This clonotype came up many times. V gene TRBV7-2 combines with J gene TRBJ1-2; D may be TRBD1 (6 bases). Germline loops: CDR1 SGHTA, CDR2 FQGNSA. Deletions cut 1 base from V and 0 bases from J, with 15 bases between. There are 17 residues in the CDR3. The CDR3 DNA is TGTGCCAGCAGCTTAGAAGGGCCAGGGGCCTCTAACTATGGCTACACCTTC. Translated: CASSLEGPGASNYGYTF.

This clonotype was counted a few times. This chain connects TRBV7-9 to TRBJ2-1; 11 nucleotides agree with TRBD2. CDR1 SEHNR and CDR2 FQNEAQ come from the germline V gene (reference sequence). The CDR3 runs 14 residues. The ends lost 4 bases at V and 9 bases at J; junction bases unmatched: 5. The CDR3 sequence: CASSYLAGGTEQFF. CDR3 nucleotides: TGTGCCAGCAGCTACCTAGCGGGGGGCACTGAGCAGTTCTTC.

In the case of this clonotype: Given a much more abundant clone one base away, this may be a read error. The rearrangement links TRBV12-3 or TRBV12-4 to TRBJ1-6; D uncertain. The CDR3 is made up of 14 amino acids. CDR3 in DNA: TGTGCCAGCAGTTTTCTCGACGCTAATTCACCCATCCACTTT. Protein product: CASSFLDANSPIHF.

This chain joins TRBV7-9 and TRBJ1-4; D gene uncertain. V dropped 3 bases and J dropped 8 bases, with 10 bases sitting between them. CDR3 size: 13 residues. Germline V lookup: CDR1 SEHNR, CDR2 FQNEAQ (reference sequence). Here the CDR3 reads CASSFGGSEKLFF. The CDR3 bases are TGTGCCAGCAGCTTTGGAGGGAGCGAAAAACTGTTTTTT.

The chain carries TRBV29-1 and TRBJ2-5; the D is unclear. From germline, CDR1 is SQVTM and CDR2 ANQGSEA. The CDR3 contains 11 residues. The V end was cut by 4 bases, the J end by 9 bases, with 12 bases between. The CDR3 region has the DNA TGCAGCGTTGTTCCGGGTAAGGCCCAGTACTTC. It specifies CSVVPGKAQYF.

This clonotype was seen a few times. The V call is TRBV20-1, the J call TRBJ1-2; D perhaps matches TRBD1 (5 bases). V was pared by 5 bases and J by 5 bases, with 18 bases between. Germline values: CDR1 DFQATT, CDR2 SNEGSKA (reference sequence). This CDR3 is built from 14 residues. This CDR3 is CSAPNLRDFYGYTF. CDR3 bases: TGCAGTGCTCCAAACTTAAGGGACTTTTATGGCTACACCTTC.

This chain connects TRBV7-2 to TRBJ2-5, with D hard to call. This CDR3 is 12 amino acids long. The V gene lost 2 bases and the J gene lost 5 bases, with 6 bases spanning the gap. Looked up from germline, CDR1 is SGHTA and CDR2 is FQGNSA. The CDR3 DNA is TGTGCCAGCAGCTTACGATGGGAGACCCAGTACTTC. Translation: CASSLRWETQYF. The whole variable domain, filled in from reference TRBV7-2 and TRBJ2-5, reads GAGVSQSPSNKVTEKGKDVELRCDPISGHTALYWYRQSLGQGLEFLIYFQGNSAPDKSGLPSDRFSAERTGGSVSTLTIQRTQQEDSAVYLCASSLRWETQYFGPGTRLLVL.

The sample holds a few counts of this clonotype. This chain uses TRBV12-3 or TRBV12-4 with TRBJ1-4; D not resolved. CDR3 length: 12 residues. V dropped 5 bases and J dropped 8 bases, with 9 bases sitting between them. The CDR3 sequence: CASSALREKLFF. For the CDR3, the DNA is TGTGCCAGCAGTGCGCTTAGGGAAAAACTGTTTTTT.

This clonotype has ten or more counts. The chain recombines TRBV4-3 with TRBJ2-5; D gene unclear. CDR3 length: 13 amino acids. CDR1 LGHNA and CDR2 YSLEER come from the germline V gene. Trimming took off 1 base at V and 3 bases at J, with 6 bases between the two ends. The CDR3, as DNA: TGCGCCAGCAGCCAAGCCCCGGAAGAGACCCAGTACTTC. Amino acids: CASSQAPEETQYF.

The chain employs TRBV27 and TRBJ1-5, with TRBD1 matching 7 bases. The V gene's germline CDR1 is MNHEY and CDR2 SMNVEV (reference sequence). V dropped 3 bases and J dropped 7; count of bases not matched to a gene: 6. This CDR3 has 14 amino acids. The CDR3 spells CASSFVRGDQPQHF. CDR3 nucleotides: TGTGCCAGCAGTTTCGTCAGGGGGGACCAGCCCCAGCATTTT.

A few counts support this clonotype. The rearrangement uses TRBV7-9 and TRBJ1-3; D gene uncertain. Trimming shortened V by 5 bases and J by 0 bases, and 8 bases separated the two germline ends. The CDR3 totals 14 residues. Germline CDR1 reads SEHNR; CDR2 reads FQNEAQ (reference sequence). The DNA for the CDR3 is TGTGCCAGCAGCCGCGATGCCTCTGGAAACACCATATATTTT. Amino acid sequence: CASSRDASGNTIYF.

This clonotype was seen only a few times. V usage is TRBV20-1 and J usage is TRBJ2-1; TRBD1 is a possible D gene (6 bases). The V end lost 5 bases, the J end lost 9 bases, and 17 bases lay between the germline ends. The CDR3 loop spans 13 amino acids. CDR1 DFQATT and CDR2 SNEGSKA come from the germline V gene (reference sequence). The DNA for the CDR3 is TGCAGTGCTCGTACAGGGAATTCTGCTGAGCAGTTCTTC. This gives the protein CSARTGNSAEQFF.

This clonotype has only a few counts. The V gene is TRBV6-5, the J gene TRBJ2-5, with D uncertain. The CDR3 contains 15 residues. CDR1 is MNHEY and CDR2 is SVGAGI in the germline V gene. V dropped 2 bases and J dropped 2 bases, with 12 bases sitting between them. CDR3: CASSYGVTTQETQYF. In DNA form, the CDR3 reads TGTGCCAGCAGTTACGGGGTGACGACGCAAGAGACCCAGTACTTC.

This clonotype was picked up a small number of times. The chain is built from TRBV7-8 and TRBJ2-3; 11 bases agree with TRBD1. CDR3 length: 15 residues. Germline V gene sequence: CDR1 SGHVS, CDR2 FQNEAQ. J gave up 11 bases and V 0 bases, and 7 bases lay outside the gene matches. In DNA form, the CDR3 reads TGTGCCAGCAGCTTAGCGCTGGGACAGGGGGTTATGCAGTATTTT. As protein: CASSLALGQGVMQYF.

This clonotype was seen ten or more times. This chain joins TRBV20-1 and TRBJ2-5; D is ambiguous. Trimming stripped 0 bases from V and 5 bases from J, with 13 bases between. CDR1 is DFQATT and CDR2 is SNEGSKA in the germline V gene (reference sequence). The CDR3 extends over 14 amino acids. The CDR3 DNA sequence: TGCAGTGCTAGAGATCCGGTGGGTTTCGAGACCCAGTACTTC. Amino acid sequence: CSARDPVGFETQYF.